This paragraph covers one TCR beta chain sequence. Its specific antigen is unknown. No base-level quality is on record; no much larger clone is a single base apart. The cohort consisted of 650 to 850 healthy bone marrow donors. Cohort members were all nominally healthy when sampled, although unrecorded immune exposures were likely present. The donor tested CMV seronegative and was one of the 352 seronegative cohort members. A peripheral blood sample was provided by each donor, and peripheral blood mononuclear cells were used for TCR beta sequencing. The Qiagen DNeasy Blood Extraction Kit was used to extract genomic DNA from the blood cell samples. The data were obtained in a study of cytomegalovirus exposure and HLA in healthy donors (dated 2017 in TCRdb). Broadly, across the study: In an earlier analysis of roughly 590 of the donors, 276 Gb of sequence data and 90 million to 120 million unique TCR beta sequences from 150 million to 200 million T cells were reported. About 310 gigabases of sequencing data and 78 million or so unique TCR sequences were included in an early release covering about 600 HLA-typed donors. The genetic ancestry cluster associated with self-reported Caucasian donors included 80% to 90% of the approximately 410 genotyped donors. The study aimed to test whether cataloging public T cell receptors could reveal signatures of past pathogen exposure. Using immunosequencing, the study profiled T cell repertoires from roughly 650 subjects and related those repertoires to cytomegalovirus serostatus. Besides the first cohort of around 670 subjects, a separate validation cohort made up of about 120 different subjects was used. High-throughput TCR immunosequencing, statistical association of individual TCRs with disease status, and machine learning were combined to predict cytomegalovirus infection status. In a later analysis, previously published TCR beta repertoires from several hundred donors were re-analyzed and high-resolution HLA genotyping was added so that TCR occurrence patterns could be studied. Rather than using new phenotypic data, the later analysis identified candidate immune exposures from TCR beta sequences and from how often those sequences occurred across donors. In an earlier analysis of roughly 580 of the donors, high-throughput TCR beta sequencing was used to judge whether each TCR beta V gene segment behaved as functional or pseudogenic. Donor age, sex, ethnicity and CMV serostatus were compiled alongside the repertoire data. In a later genetic analysis, genome-wide SNP genotypes for about 60% of the 666 donors were used, and that subset was treated as a discovery cohort. All discovery cohort repertoires had been generated on a single sequencing platform. HLA typing included class I and class II loci at four-digit resolution. The number of donors typed differed by locus, with 629-630 for A, B, C, DRB1 and DQB1, 522 for DQA1, 600 to 610 for DPA1, and about 450 for DPB1. Because of strong linkage in the cohort, roughly five DR-DQ haplotypes were treated as single units for association and clustering. On average, roughly 240,000 unique TCR beta nucleotide sequences were sequenced per donor among some 420 genotyped donors of the cohort, with around 19% of those sequences being non-productive. Results and caveats for the whole study, not just this receptor: Because HLA typing was unavailable for some donors at each locus, only the typed subset was used in association tests. In a later analysis, TCR association rates were found to vary across HLA loci, with the most associated TCRs seen for DRB1 alleles and the fewest for HLA-C alleles. Compared with equally common non-associated chains, HLA-associated TCR beta chains in a later analysis were more clonally expanded and had lower generation probabilities. A further reported finding was that TCR beta sequences accurately predicted the HLA-A and HLA-B alleles for most subjects in the first cohort. Assigning TCR associations to individual alleles was difficult when HLA alleles, especially DR and DQ, strongly co-occurred. CMV serostatus was the only immune exposure information available for the cohort. The authors suggested that the approach could potentially be extended to other disease states and immunological phenotypes. According to a later genetic analysis, donors in an Asian-associated ancestry cluster had fewer N-insertions in productive TCRs than the roughly 660-donor mean. Most TCR sequences were observed very rarely across donors, whereas some public TCRs were present in many individuals. A cluster of highly shared sequence variants was judged likely to be a technical artifact of the sequencing pipeline. Three of the identified cytomegalovirus-associated TCR beta chains were confirmed in vitro to be specific for cytomegalovirus antigens. Roughly uniform sequencing depth across donors was assumed in presence/absence analyses, although this assumption may not hold. Specific HLA alleles were associated with some 15,000 TCR beta sequences at a false discovery rate of 0.05 in a later analysis. A later analysis found that most CMV-associated TCR beta chains appeared HLA-restricted, with HLA associations seemingly driven largely by CMV exposure. The 87-base-pair reads could not distinguish some IMGT-functional V segments, including TRBV6-2 and TRBV6-3, so those segments were excluded. The study gave a list of 150 to 200 TCR beta chains associated with cytomegalovirus. Because counts were too low, fewer than 20 rarely observed V segments, including chromosome 9 orphons, were excluded from the earlier analysis of 587 of the donors. Cytomegalovirus status was reported to be diagnosed by the classifier with high specificity and sensitivity in both the original and validation cohorts. An earlier analysis of 587 of the donors showed that most TCR beta V segments appeared in productive rearrangements either about 90% or about 30% of the time, which broadly matched IMGT annotations. Only TCR beta chains were sequenced in this cohort, and the absence of alpha or paired-chain data limited detectable features. According to a later analysis, parvovirus B19, influenza, CMV and Epstein-Barr virus appeared linked to several top co-occurrence clusters. Correlated functional status among segregating V segments might be attributable to linkage disequilibrium, but an unknown experimental factor could not be ruled out. V-gene and J-gene trimming of TCR beta chains was associated with a missense DCLRE1C variant in a later genetic analysis, and the association was replicated in an independent cohort.

CDR1 LGHNA and CDR2 YSLEER are derived from the germline V gene. Germline trimming: 4 bases from V, 3 bases from J; junction bases outside gene matches: 7. Including cysteine and phenylalanine, the CDR3 has 17 amino acids. The DNA shown is the 51-base CDR3, in frame from base 1. Receptors were amplified or captured by the immunoSEQ multiplex PCR assay. The multiplex PCR relied on a mix of 60 forward primers for TCR Vbeta segments and 13 reverse primers for TCR Jbeta segments. Amplification of the CDR3 region of rearranged TCR beta genes was performed with a multiplex PCR assay on genomic DNA. The Illumina HiSeq System was used to sequence the amplified TCR beta libraries as 87-base-pair reads. On the study's bioinformatics: A later analysis tallied around 87 million unique TCR beta chains across the 666 repertoires, and around 12 million of those chains were shared by two or more donors. To remove PCR and sequencing errors, raw reads were error-corrected and collapsed into unique sequences using a nearest-neighbor algorithm that merged closely related sequences. To assign V, D and J gene segments, CDR3 sequences were aligned to IMGT reference sequences. For a sequence to be retained, a match of at least six nucleotides was required to both a V gene segment and a J gene segment. A rearrangement was called productive if the CDR3 had no stop codons and remained in frame with V and J, and every other rearrangement was called non-productive. Following IMGT convention, CDR3 was defined as the stretch from the second conserved V-encoded cysteine to the conserved J-encoded phenylalanine. In an earlier analysis of approximately 590 of the donors, sequences lacking an unambiguous match to a single V gene segment were excluded. In an earlier analysis of a few hundred of the donors, a V segment was called functional when productive rearrangements were above 56.7%, and segregating when the standard deviation between donors exceeded 5%. To diagnose cytomegalovirus status from the catalog of TCR beta chain sequences, a statistical classification framework was built. A later analysis assigned V and J genes by comparing TCR nucleotide sequences with IMGT/GENE-DB human TR gene sequences. The TCRdist pipeline was used in a later analysis to assign CDR3 sequences and most-parsimonious VDJ recombination scenarios. A later analysis defined each TCR beta chain by its CDR3 amino acid sequence plus V-gene family, and excluded reads lacking a unique V-gene family. A later analysis removed 450 to 600 highly shared, low-generation-probability nucleotide sequences to deal with suspected cross-contamination and a sequencing artifact. In a later analysis, a clonal expansion index was calculated for each public chain from normalized within-repertoire ranks of inferred template counts. In a later analysis, generation probabilities were computed using a VDJ recombination model fitted to out-of-frame rearrangements, and the results were checked against IGoR. A later analysis scored TCR-TCR, TCR-HLA and TCR-CMV co-occurrence with hypergeometric tests, applying a repertoire-size bias correction to TCR pairs. To estimate false discovery rates, a later analysis permuted the HLA or CMV assignments 20 times. A later analysis grouped co-occurring TCRs with DBSCAN, adding TCRdist sequence similarity when clustering within HLA-allele-positive subsets. Repertoires with fewer than 30,000 or more than 120,000 public chains, plus five repertoires with anomalous nucleotide sharing, were excluded from co-occurrence clustering. The table was pulled from immuneACCESS by TCRdb, which kept in-frame rearrangements only. Such tables lose some clones; where checked, under half of the loss comes from unresolved V genes, and the rest has no known cause. Clone size and V and J calls were adopted from that table, with D and trimming inferred from the DNA. For this sample the table gives 150,000 or so clones, of which 70% to 85% were detected only once. Approximately 1.6% of the sample is in the top ten clones.

The receptor chain draws on TRBV4-3 and TRBJ2-3; 13 of the junction bases match TRBD2. Input material: PBMCs. The sequence came from a woman in her 30s in good health and CMV-seronegative. The sequenced DNA: TGCGCCAGCAGCCTTGGACTAGCGGGAGTCGGGACAGATACGCAGTATTTT. This sequence encodes CASSLGLAGVGTDTQYF.